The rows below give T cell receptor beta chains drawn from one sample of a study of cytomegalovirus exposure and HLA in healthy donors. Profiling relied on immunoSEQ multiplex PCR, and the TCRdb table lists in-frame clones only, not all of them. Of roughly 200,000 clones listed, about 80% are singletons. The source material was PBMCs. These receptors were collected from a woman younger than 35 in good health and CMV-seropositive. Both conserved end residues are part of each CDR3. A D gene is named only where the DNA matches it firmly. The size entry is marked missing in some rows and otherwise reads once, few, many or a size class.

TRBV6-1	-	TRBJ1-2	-	TGTGCCAGCAGTGAAAGTTGGGAGGGCTATGGCTACACCTTC	CASSESWEGYGYTF
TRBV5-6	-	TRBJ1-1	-	TGTGCCAGCAGCTTGGGAGGGGGCACTGAAGCTTTCTTT	CASSLGGGTEAFF
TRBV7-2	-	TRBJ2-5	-	TGTGCCAGCAGCTCGGTACCAGAGACCCAGTACTTC	CASSSVPETQYF
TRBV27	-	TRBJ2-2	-	TGTGCCAGCAGTCCAGACACGTCGCGATTAACGAACACCGGGGAGCTGTTTTTT	CASSPDTSRLTNTGELFF
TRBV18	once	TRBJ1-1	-	TGTGCCAGCTCACCAACAGGTTTAACTGAAGCTTTCTTT	CASSPTGLTEAFF
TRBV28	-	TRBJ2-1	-	TGTGCCAGCAGTTTATTTCGGAGAACCTACAATGAGCAGTTCTTC	CASSLFRRTYNEQFF
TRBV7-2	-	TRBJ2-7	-	TGTGCCAGCAGCTTAGTCGGGGGTCAGCAGTACTTC	CASSLVGGQQYF
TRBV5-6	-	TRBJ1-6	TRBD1	TGTGCCAGCAGCACCCCAGGGGGCGGTAATTCACCCCTCCACTTT	CASSTPGGGNSPLHF
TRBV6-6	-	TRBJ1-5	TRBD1	TGTGCCGTCAGGGGGTATAGCAATCAGCCCCAGCATTTT	CAVRGYSNQPQHF
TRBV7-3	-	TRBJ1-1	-	TGTGCCAGCAGCACAGACAGGAACACTGAAGCTTTCTTT	CASSTDRNTEAFF
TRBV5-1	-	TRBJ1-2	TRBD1	TGCGCCAGCCAACCGGGACAGGGGAGAGGTAACTATGGCTACACCTTC	CASQPGQGRGNYGYTF
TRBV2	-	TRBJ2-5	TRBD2	TGTGCCAGCAGCGAGACTAGCGGGGGTGTTGAGACCCAGTACTTC	CASSETSGGVETQYF
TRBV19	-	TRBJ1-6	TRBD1	TGTGCCAGTAGTTCAGGGACAGGGATTGTTTCACCCCTCCACTTT	CASSSGTGIVSPLHF
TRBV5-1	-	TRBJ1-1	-	TGCGCCAGCAGCTTGGATCATTTCAGGGGCACTGAAGCTTTCTTT	CASSLDHFRGTEAFF
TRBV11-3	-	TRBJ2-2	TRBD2	TGTGCCAGCAGCTCGGGACTAGCACTGTCCGGGGAGCTGTTTTTT	CASSSGLALSGELFF
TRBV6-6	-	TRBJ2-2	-	TGTGCCAGCAGCCACGGGGGTGCCGGGGAGCTGTTTTTT	CASSHGGAGELFF
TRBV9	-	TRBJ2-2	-	TGTGCCAGCAGCGTAGCAGTCACCGGGGAGCTGTTTTTT	CASSVAVTGELFF
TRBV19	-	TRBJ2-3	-	TGTGCCAGTAGTATAGGGGGGGTCCGAGATACGCAGTATTTT	CASSIGGVRDTQYF
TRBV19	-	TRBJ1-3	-	TGTGCCAGTAGAAGGGGCGGTGGAAACACCATATATTTT	CASRRGGGNTIYF
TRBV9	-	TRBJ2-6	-	TGTGCCAGCAGCGTAGGCCCAGGGGTTCAAAGCTCTGGGGCCAACGTCCTGACTTTC	CASSVGPGVQSSGANVLTF
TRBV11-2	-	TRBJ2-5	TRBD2	TGTGCCAGCAGCTTATTGGGCGGGAGAGGCCAAGAGACCCAGTACTTC	CASSLLGGRGQETQYF
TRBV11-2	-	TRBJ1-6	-	TGTGCCAGCAGCCCTGGTCGGGATAATTCACCCCTCCACTTT	CASSPGRDNSPLHF
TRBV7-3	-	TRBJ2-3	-	TGTGCCAGCAGCGAGCACCCCCTAGCGAAGGGCACAGATACGCAGTATTTT	CASSEHPLAKGTDTQYF
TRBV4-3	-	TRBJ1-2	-	TGCGCCAGCAGCCAAGAACCTCAGGGCAGTGGCTACACCTTC	CASSQEPQGSGYTF
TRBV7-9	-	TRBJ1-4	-	TGTGCCAGCAACAGGGATGATGAAAAACTGTTTTTT	CASNRDDEKLFF
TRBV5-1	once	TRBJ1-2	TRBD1	TGCGCCAGCAGCTCCGCTTTGGGACAGCTAGATGGCTACACCTTC	CASSSALGQLDGYTF
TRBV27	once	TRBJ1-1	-	TGTGCCAGCAGTTTCACAGTGAACACTGAAGCTTTCTTT	CASSFTVNTEAFF
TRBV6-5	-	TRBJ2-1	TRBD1	TGTGCCAGCAGTTACAAACCGGGACAGGGGCGCAATGAGCAGTTCTTC	CASSYKPGQGRNEQFF